This T cell receptor (beta chain) was observed in a study of beta chain features in type 1 diabetes. Of the isolated RNA, all was reverse transcribed, and so the sequenced material was expressed TCRB transcripts. The repertoire was sequenced with immunoSEQ multiplex PCR; TCRdb's copy has only in-frame clones and lacks some. The sample yields approximately 120,000 clones, approximately 37% seen once. V lost 2 bases and J 2 bases, leaving 8 bases between the germline ends. The CDR3 totals 13 residues. CDR1 and CDR2 (germline): SGHRS, YFSETQ. This TCR was sampled from a woman under 30 in good health. The material sequenced was stem cell memory CD4+ T cells from blood. This sequence joins TRBV5-1 and TRBJ2-7; weak D call: TRBD1 (6 bases). DNA of the CDR3: TGCGCCAGCAGCTTTCAGGGGACCTACGAGCAGTACTTC. Translating gives CASSFQGTYEQYF.